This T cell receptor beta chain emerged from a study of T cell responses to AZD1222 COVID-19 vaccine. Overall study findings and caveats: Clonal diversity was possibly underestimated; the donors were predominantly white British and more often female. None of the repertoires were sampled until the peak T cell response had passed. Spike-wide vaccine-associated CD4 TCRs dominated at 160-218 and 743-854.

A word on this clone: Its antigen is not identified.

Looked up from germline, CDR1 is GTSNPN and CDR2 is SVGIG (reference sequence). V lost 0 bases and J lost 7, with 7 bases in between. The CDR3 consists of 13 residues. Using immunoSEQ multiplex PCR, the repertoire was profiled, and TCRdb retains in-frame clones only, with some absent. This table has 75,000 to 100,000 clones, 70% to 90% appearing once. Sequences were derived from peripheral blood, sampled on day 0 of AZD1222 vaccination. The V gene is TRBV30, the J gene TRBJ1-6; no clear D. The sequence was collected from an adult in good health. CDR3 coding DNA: TGTGCCTGGAGTGTCGGCGGGAATTCACCCCTCCACTTT. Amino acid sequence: CAWSVGGNSPLHF.